This TCR beta chain was sequenced during a study of radiotherapy plus CTLA-4 blockade in lung cancer. V was cut by 2 bases and J by 0 bases, with 11 bases left in between. Germline V lookup: CDR1 LGHNA, CDR2 YNFKEQ. The CDR3 is 16 amino acids. Using immunoSEQ multiplex PCR, the repertoire was profiled, and TCRdb retains in-frame clones only, with some absent. The repertoire holds about 110,000 clones, with 85% to 90% as singletons. This TCR came from a human donor with non-small cell lung cancer that progressed on radiotherapy plus ipilimumab. Some clones in this sample may be carry-over from other donors' samples. The V gene is TRBV4-2, the J gene TRBJ2-1; D unclear. Specimen: peripheral blood, collected from a patient treated with radiotherapy plus ipilimumab. CDR3 sequence reads: CASSQRELGSYNEQFF. The CDR3, as DNA: TGTGCCAGCAGCCAAAGGGAACTCGGCTCCTACAATGAGCAGTTCTTC.